This T cell receptor beta chain was recorded in a study of lymphopenia after photon versus proton radiotherapy. General observations from the study: Better survival with proton therapy was suggested as possible, not demonstrated.

As regards this clone: Its antigen is not known.

Measured with immunoSEQ multiplex PCR; TCRdb has only the in-frame clones, and not every one. The sample includes about 39,000 clones, about 94% of them seen just once. The CDR3 contains 14 residues. The germline gives CDR1 SGDLS, CDR2 YYNGEE. Trimming took off 4 bases at V and 7 bases at J, with 17 bases between the two ends. The chain joins TRBV9 to TRBJ2-5; D perhaps matches TRBD1 (6 bases). This clonotype originated in a man aged 60 to 75 with cholangiocarcinoma. This material consisted of peripheral blood, taken from a patient treated with photon-based radiotherapy. CDR3 loop: CASSPQGTGGTQYF. The CDR3 region has the DNA TGTGCCAGCAGCCCTCAGGGGACCGGTGGGACCCAGTACTTC.